Listed here is a single T cell receptor (beta chain). The V gene lost 6 bases and the J gene lost 5 bases, with 16 bases spanning the gap. Per the germline V gene, CDR1 is SEHNR and CDR2 is FQNEAQ (reference sequence). The CDR3 extends over 15 amino acids. This sample is drawn from a study of blood T cell repertoires in COVID-19. The overall study: Some COVID-19 samples were acute and others convalescent; all came from the United States, Italy and Spain.

Assay: immunoSEQ multiplex PCR; the TCRdb copy retains only in-frame clones and omits some. This sample has 90,000 to 120,000 clones, with more than 70% found just once. Sequencing input: peripheral blood. This TCR derives from a man aged 65-85 years with acute or convalescent COVID-19. This chain links TRBV7-9 with TRBJ2-2, with a tentative D call TRBD1 (6 bases). Here the CDR3 reads CASRGTGQSTGELFF. CDR3 in DNA: TGTGCCAGCAGAGGGACGGGACAAAGTACCGGGGAGCTGTTTTTT.